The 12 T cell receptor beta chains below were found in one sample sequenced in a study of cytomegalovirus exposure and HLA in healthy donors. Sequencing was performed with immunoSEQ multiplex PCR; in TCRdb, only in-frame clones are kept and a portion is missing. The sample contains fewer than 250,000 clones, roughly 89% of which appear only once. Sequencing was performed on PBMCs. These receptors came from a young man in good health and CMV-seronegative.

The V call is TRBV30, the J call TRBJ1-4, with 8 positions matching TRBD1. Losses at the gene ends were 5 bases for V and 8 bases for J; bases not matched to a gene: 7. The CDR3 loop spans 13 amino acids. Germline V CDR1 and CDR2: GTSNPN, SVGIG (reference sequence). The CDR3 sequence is CAWGADRGEKLFF. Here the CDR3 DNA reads TGTGCCTGGGGAGCAGACAGGGGCGAAAAACTGTTTTTT. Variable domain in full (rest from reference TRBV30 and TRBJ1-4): SQTIHQWPATLVQPVGSPLSLECTVEGTSNPNLYWYRQAAGRGLQLLFYSVGIGQISSEVPQNLSASRPQDRQFILSSKKLLLSDSGFYLCAWGADRGEKLFFGSGTQLSVL.

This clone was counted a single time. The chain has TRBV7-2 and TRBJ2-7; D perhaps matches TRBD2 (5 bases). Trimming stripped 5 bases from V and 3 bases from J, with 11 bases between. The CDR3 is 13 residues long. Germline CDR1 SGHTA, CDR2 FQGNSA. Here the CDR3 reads CASSPLGNYEQYF. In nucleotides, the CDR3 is TGTGCCAGCAGCCCACTAGGTAACTACGAGCAGTACTTC.

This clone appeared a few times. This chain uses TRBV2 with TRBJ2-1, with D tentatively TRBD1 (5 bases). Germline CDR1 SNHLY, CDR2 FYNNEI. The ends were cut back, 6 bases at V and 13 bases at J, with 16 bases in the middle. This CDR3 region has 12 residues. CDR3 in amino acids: CASRDAGQLQFF. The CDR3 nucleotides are TGTGCCAGCAGGGATGCAGGACAACTACAGTTCTTC.

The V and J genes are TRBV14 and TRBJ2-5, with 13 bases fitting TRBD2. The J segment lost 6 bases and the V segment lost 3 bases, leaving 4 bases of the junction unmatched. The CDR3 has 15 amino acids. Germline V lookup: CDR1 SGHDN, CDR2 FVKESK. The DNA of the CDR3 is TGTGCCAGCAGCCACGGGACTAGCGGGATCAAGACCCAGTACTTC. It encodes CASSHGTSGIKTQYF.

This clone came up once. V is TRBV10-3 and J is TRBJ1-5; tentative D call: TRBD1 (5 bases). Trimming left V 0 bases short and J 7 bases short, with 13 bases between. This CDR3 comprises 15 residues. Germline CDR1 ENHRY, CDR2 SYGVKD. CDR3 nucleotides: TGTGCCATCAGTGAGTCGACTGGGGGGATCCAGCCCCAGCATTTT. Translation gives CAISESTGGIQPQHF.

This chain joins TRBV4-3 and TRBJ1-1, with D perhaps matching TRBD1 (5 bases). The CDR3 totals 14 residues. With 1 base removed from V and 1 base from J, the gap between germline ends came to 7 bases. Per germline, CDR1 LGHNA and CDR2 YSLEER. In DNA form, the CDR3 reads TGCGCCAGCAGCCAAGGACAGAGGAACACTGAAGCTTTCTTT. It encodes CASSQGQRNTEAFF.

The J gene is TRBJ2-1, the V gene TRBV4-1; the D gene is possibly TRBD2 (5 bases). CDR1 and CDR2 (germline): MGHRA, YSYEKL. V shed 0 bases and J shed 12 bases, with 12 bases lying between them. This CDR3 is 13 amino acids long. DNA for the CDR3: TGCGCCAGCAGCCAAGAACCCGGGGAACTGCAGTTCTTC. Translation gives CASSQEPGELQFF.

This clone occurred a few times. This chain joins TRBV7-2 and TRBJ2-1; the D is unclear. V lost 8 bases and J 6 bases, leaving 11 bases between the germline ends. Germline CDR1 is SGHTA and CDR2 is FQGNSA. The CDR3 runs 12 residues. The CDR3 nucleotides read TGTGCCAGCGGCCCCTCTAGCAATGAGCAGTTCTTC. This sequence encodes CASGPSSNEQFF.

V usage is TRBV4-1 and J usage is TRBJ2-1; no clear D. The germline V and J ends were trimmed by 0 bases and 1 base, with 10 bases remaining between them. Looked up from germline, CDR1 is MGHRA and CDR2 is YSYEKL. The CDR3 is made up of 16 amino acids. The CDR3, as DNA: TGCGCCAGCAGCCAAGATGCAGCGATATCCTACAATGAGCAGTTCTTC. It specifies CASSQDAAISYNEQFF.

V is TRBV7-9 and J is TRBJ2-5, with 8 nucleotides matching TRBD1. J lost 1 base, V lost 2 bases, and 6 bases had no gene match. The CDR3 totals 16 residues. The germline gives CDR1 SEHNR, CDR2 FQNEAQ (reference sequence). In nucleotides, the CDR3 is TGTGCCAGCAGCTTACTCTCAGGGGGCGCCCAAGAGACCCAGTACTTC. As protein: CASSLLSGGAQETQYF.

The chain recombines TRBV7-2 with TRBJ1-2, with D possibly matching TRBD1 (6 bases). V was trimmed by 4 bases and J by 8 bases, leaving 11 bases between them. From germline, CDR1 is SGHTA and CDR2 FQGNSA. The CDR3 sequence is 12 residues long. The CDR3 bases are TGTGCCAGCAGCTCGGACAGCGAGGGCTACACCTTC. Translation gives CASSSDSEGYTF.

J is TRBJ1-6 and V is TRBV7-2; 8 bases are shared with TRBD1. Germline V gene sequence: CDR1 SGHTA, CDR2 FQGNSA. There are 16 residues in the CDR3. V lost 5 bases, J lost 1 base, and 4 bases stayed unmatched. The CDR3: CASSTQGGSYNSPLHF. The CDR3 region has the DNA TGTGCCAGCAGCACACAGGGGGGGTCCTATAATTCACCCCTCCACTTT.